This T cell receptor (beta chain) came from a study of blood T cells in healthy people across ages. Total RNA was extracted at no less than 5.5 micrograms per sample. It was with a sample-barcoded 5' primer and a J-beta primer mix that a second PCR of about 7 to 12 cycles was run. Every sample gave at least 3 million paired-end reads containing CDR3. TCRdb recomputed calls from the 5' RACE reads with MiXCR, one row per CDR3 protein. In the table there are more than 600,000 distinct CDR3 sequences, around a quarter of which are singletons. Germline V gene sequence: CDR1 SNHLY, CDR2 FYNNEI. The CDR3 contains 13 residues. Trimming took off 6 bases at V and 6 bases at J, with 13 bases between the two ends. These data also formed part of another study, on T cells of mothers and their children. That investigation notes: The cDNA synthesis received all extracted RNA, at around 1.5 ug per 15 ul.

Source material: blood. V usage is TRBV2 and J usage is TRBJ2-3; the D is unclear. The clonotype was recovered from a boy between 5 and 17 years old in good health. The CDR3 DNA follows: TGTGCCAGCAGAGGACCACTGTCGGATACGCAGTATTTT. Protein product: CASRGPLSDTQYF.